The next 21 T cell receptor beta chains were all read from a single sample in a study of blood T cell repertoires in COVID-19. Only in-frame clones appear in the TCRdb table, and some are missing; sequencing was by immunoSEQ multiplex PCR. Of some 270,000 clones listed, around 82% are singletons. Sequencing used peripheral blood. These receptors were collected from a person between 65 and 79 years old with COVID-19, enrolled during active disease.

Here the CDR3 DNA reads TGTGCCAGCAGCTTAGGCGTAGCGGGGGGTCAAGAGACCCAGTACTTC. Its protein is CASSLGVAGGQETQYF. The chain couples TRBV7-2 to TRBJ2-5, with TRBD2 identical over 10 bases. Germline CDR1 reads SGHTA; CDR2 reads FQGNSA. The CDR3 runs to 16 residues. V shed 1 base and J 2 bases; nucleotides not matched to a gene: 4.

This chain uses TRBV7-2 with TRBJ1-2, with a possible D match to TRBD1 (5 bases). CDR3 length equals 15 residues. V was cut by 1 base and J by 0 bases, with 9 bases left in between. The germline gives CDR1 SGHTA, CDR2 FQGNSA. The CDR3 nucleotides are TGTGCCAGCAGCTTAGAGTGGGGCTCTAACTATGGCTACACCTTC. This translates into CASSLEWGSNYGYTF.

The DNA of the CDR3 is TGTGCCAGCAGCTTAGTCGCGGGCCCGGGAGATACGCAGTATTTT. Amino acids: CASSLVAGPGDTQYF. The chain couples TRBV7-2 to TRBJ2-3; possible D gene TRBD2, 5 bases. Germline-derived CDR1 and CDR2 are SGHTA and FQGNSA. This CDR3 is built from 15 residues. The ends were cut back, 1 base at V and 5 bases at J, with 13 bases in the middle.

The count of this clone is one. The chain carries TRBV9 and TRBJ1-1; the D gene is possibly TRBD1 (6 bases). CDR1 is SGDLS, CDR2 YYNGEE, per germline. There are 15 residues in the CDR3. Trimming took off 0 bases at V and 5 bases at J, with 14 bases between the two ends. The CDR3 loop is CASSVDNRVGTEAFF. The CDR3, as DNA: TGTGCCAGCAGCGTAGATAACAGGGTGGGGACTGAAGCTTTCTTT.

The rearrangement joins TRBV5-1 to TRBJ2-1, with 8 positions matching TRBD2. Germline V gene data show CDR1 as SGHRS and CDR2 as YFSETQ. The V gene end was trimmed by 2 bases and the J gene end by 9 bases; junction bases not matched to a gene: 10. This CDR3 is built from 15 residues. The CDR3 coding sequence is TGCGCCAGCAGCTTAAGTATCGCGGGGGGAACTGAGCAGTTCTTC. This codes for CASSLSIAGGTEQFF.

V gene TRBV29-1 combines with J gene TRBJ1-1; D not certain. The germline gives CDR1 SQVTM, CDR2 ANQGSEA. Trimming shortened V by 3 bases and J by 2 bases, and 13 bases separated the two germline ends. The CDR3 has 14 residues. CDR3 bases: TGCAGCGTTGATAGGCGGGGAGGAAACACTGAAGCTTTCTTT. Its protein is CSVDRRGGNTEAFF.

The rearrangement uses TRBV10-3 and TRBJ1-5; TRBD1 agrees at 7 bases. Germline CDR1 reads ENHRY; CDR2 reads SYGVKD. V lost 6 bases and J lost 3; bases outside the gene matches: 5. The CDR3 spans 14 residues. For the CDR3, the DNA is TGTGCCATCAGCATTGACAGGGTCAATCAGCCCCAGCATTTT. Translated, it gives CAISIDRVNQPQHF.

The chain combines TRBV6-5 with TRBJ1-2; D may be TRBD1 (6 bases). The CDR3 is 13 residues long. V lost 6 bases to trimming and J lost 6 bases, with 14 bases between them. The germline V gene has CDR1 MNHEY and CDR2 SVGAGI. CDR3 region: CASRRTALHGYTF. The CDR3 region has the DNA TGTGCCAGCAGGAGGACAGCGCTTCATGGCTACACCTTC.

This CDR3 is CASSLVTRAQPQHF. The CDR3 DNA reads as TGTGCCAGCAGCTTAGTAACCAGGGCTCAGCCCCAGCATTTT. V gene TRBV7-2 combines with J gene TRBJ1-5; D might be TRBD1 (5 bases). The V end lost 1 base, the J end lost 6 bases, and 10 bases lay between the germline ends. The CDR3 extends over 14 amino acids. CDR1 is SGHTA and CDR2 is FQGNSA in the germline V gene.

The chain carries TRBV28 and TRBJ1-5, with 8 bases fitting TRBD1. This CDR3 has 12 amino acids. CDR1 MDHEN and CDR2 SYDVKM come from the germline V gene. V gave up 8 bases and J gave up 4 bases; unmatched junction bases: 1. This chain's CDR3 is CASGTGNQPQHF. As DNA, the CDR3 is TGTGCCAGCGGGACAGGTAATCAGCCCCAGCATTTT. Drawing the rest from reference TRBV28 and TRBJ1-5, the complete variable domain is DVKVTQSSRYLVKRTGEKVFLECVQDMDHENMFWYRQDPGLGLRLIYFSYDVKMKEKGDIPEGYSVSREKKERFSLILESASTNQTSMYLCASGTGNQPQHFGDGTRLSIL.

The CDR3 loop reads CASSFGTSAYEQYF. CDR3 bases: TGTGCCAGCAGCTTCGGGACTAGCGCCTACGAGCAGTACTTC. This rearrangement joins TRBV5-6 to TRBJ2-7, with 10 bases fitting TRBD2. CDR1 and CDR2 from the germline V gene are SGHDT and YYEEEE. CDR3 length: 14 residues. The trim removed 2 bases at V and 2 bases at J, leaving 1 base unmatched.

In its sample, this clone was seen a few times. V gene TRBV3-1 (or the pseudogene TRBV3-2) combines with J gene TRBJ2-7, with 7 bases fitting TRBD2. The V segment lost 1 base and the J segment 8 bases; nucleotides outside the gene matches: 8. Germline values: CDR1 LGHDT, CDR2 YNNKEL (reference sequence). This CDR3 contains 14 residues. The CDR3 loop is CASSQGEGVGQQYF. In nucleotides, the CDR3 is TGTGCCAGCAGCCAAGGGGAGGGAGTAGGTCAGCAGTACTTC.

The V and J genes are TRBV6-2 or TRBV6-3 and TRBJ1-5, with 7 bases matching TRBD1. The CDR3 consists of 14 residues. Germline loops: CDR1 MNHEY, CDR2 SVGEGT. Trimming at V came to 2 bases and at J to 5 bases, leaving 3 bases not matched to a gene. CDR3 protein: CASSYQGVDQPQHF. CDR3 bases: TGTGCCAGCAGTTACCAGGGGGTCGATCAGCCCCAGCATTTT.

CDR3 residues: CATSIREGAGGYTF. CDR3 DNA sequence: TGTGCCACCAGCATCCGGGAGGGGGCTGGTGGCTACACCTTC. V is TRBV15 and J is TRBJ1-2; 7 bases align to TRBD1. The CDR3 runs 14 residues. The germline gives CDR1 LNHNV, CDR2 YYDKDF (reference sequence). V shed 4 bases and J 7 bases; nucleotides not matched to a gene: 9.

This clone has only a few counts. This chain links TRBV28 with TRBJ1-5; unclear D gene. V was shortened by 6 bases and J by 0 bases, with 12 bases between the two germline ends. The germline gives CDR1 MDHEN, CDR2 SYDVKM. The CDR3 length is 15 residues. The CDR3 bases are TGTGCCAGCAGCCAGACTCACGGTAGCAATCAGCCCCAGCATTTT. Translated: CASSQTHGSNQPQHF.

The chain links TRBV7-9 to TRBJ2-3, with 8 bases aligning to TRBD2. Germline CDR1 and CDR2: SEHNR and FQNEAQ (reference sequence). Trimming took 7 bases from V and 2 from J; bases not matched to a gene: 8. CDR3 length: 15 residues. The CDR3, as DNA: TGTGCCAGCAATTTCAGCGGGGGCCCCACAGATACGCAGTATTTT. This gives the protein CASNFSGGPTDTQYF.

The chain couples TRBV4-1 to TRBJ1-5; D is unresolved. CDR1 and CDR2 from the germline V gene are MGHRA and YSYEKL. The length of the CDR3 is 15 residues. Trimming stripped 0 bases from V and 4 bases from J, with 10 bases between. CDR3 bases: TGCGCCAGCAGCCAAGATGGTGACACAAATCAGCCCCAGCATTTT. Translating gives CASSQDGDTNQPQHF.

V is TRBV4-2 and J is TRBJ2-4, with 13 nucleotides matching TRBD2. The V and J ends lost 1 base and 9 bases, in that order; junction bases with no gene match: 12. CDR1 is LGHNA, CDR2 YNFKEQ, per germline. The CDR3 sequence is 18 residues long. CDR3 coding DNA: TGTGCCAGCAGCCAAGCGGAGGGTCCGGGACTAGCGGGGAGCATTCAGTACTTC. It encodes CASSQAEGPGLAGSIQYF.

The gene calls are TRBV14 and TRBJ2-7; no clear D. CDR1 is SGHDN, CDR2 FVKESK, per germline. V lost 1 base and J 5 bases, leaving 6 bases between the germline ends. CDR3 size: 12 residues. CDR3 bases: TGTGCCAGCAGCCAAGTACCTAACGAGCAGTACTTC. Protein: CASSQVPNEQYF.

Details on this clone: Other DNA sequences within the sample encode an identical CDR3. CDR3 loop: CASGRYEQYF. CDR3 nucleotides: TGTGCCAGCGGGAGGTACGAGCAGTACTTC. The rearrangement links TRBV3-1 (or the pseudogene TRBV3-2) to TRBJ2-7, with D possibly matching TRBD2 (6 bases). The germline V and J ends were trimmed by 8 bases and 4 bases, with 6 bases remaining between them. The CDR3 sequence is 10 residues long. Germline V gives CDR1 LGHDT, CDR2 YNNKEL (reference sequence).

CDR3 DNA sequence: TGCGCCAGCTATGAAGGGGGCCGACAGCCCCAGCATTTT. Translated, it gives CASYEGGRQPQHF. The chain carries TRBV23-1 and TRBJ1-5; 7 bases agree with TRBD1. TRBV23-1 is flagged as an ORF with uncertain function. Losses at the gene ends were 8 bases for V and 7 bases for J; bases not matched to a gene: 8. CDR3 length: 13 amino acids.